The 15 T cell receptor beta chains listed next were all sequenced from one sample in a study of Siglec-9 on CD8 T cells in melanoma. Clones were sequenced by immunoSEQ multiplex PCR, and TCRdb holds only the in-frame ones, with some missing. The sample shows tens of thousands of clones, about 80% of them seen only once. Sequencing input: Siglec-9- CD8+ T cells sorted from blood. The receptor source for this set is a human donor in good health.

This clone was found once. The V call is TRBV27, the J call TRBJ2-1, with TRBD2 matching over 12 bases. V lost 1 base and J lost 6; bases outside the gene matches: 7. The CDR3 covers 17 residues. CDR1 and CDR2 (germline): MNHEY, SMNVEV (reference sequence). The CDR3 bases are TGTGCCAGCAGTTTATTAGGACTAGCGGGACCCAGCAATGAGCAGTTCTTC. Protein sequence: CASSLLGLAGPSNEQFF.

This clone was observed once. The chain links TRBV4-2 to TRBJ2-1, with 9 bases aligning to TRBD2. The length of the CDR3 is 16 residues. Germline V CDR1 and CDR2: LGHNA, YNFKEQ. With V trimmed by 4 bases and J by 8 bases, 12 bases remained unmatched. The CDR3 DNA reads TGTGCCAGCAGCCCCGAGGCGGGGGGGCTTTACGATGAGCAGTTCTTC. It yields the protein CASSPEAGGLYDEQFF.

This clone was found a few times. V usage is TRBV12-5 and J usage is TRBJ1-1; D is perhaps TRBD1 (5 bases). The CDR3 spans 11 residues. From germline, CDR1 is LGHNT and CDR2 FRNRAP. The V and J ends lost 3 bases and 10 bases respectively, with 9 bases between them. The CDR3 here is CASGLGVGAFF. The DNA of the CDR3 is TGTGCTAGTGGTTTAGGGGTTGGAGCTTTCTTT.

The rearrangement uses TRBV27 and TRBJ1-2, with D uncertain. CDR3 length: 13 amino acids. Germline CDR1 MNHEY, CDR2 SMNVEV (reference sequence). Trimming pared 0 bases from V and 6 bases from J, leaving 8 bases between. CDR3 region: CASSLSLINGYTF. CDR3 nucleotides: TGTGCCAGCAGTTTATCGTTAATCAATGGCTACACCTTC.

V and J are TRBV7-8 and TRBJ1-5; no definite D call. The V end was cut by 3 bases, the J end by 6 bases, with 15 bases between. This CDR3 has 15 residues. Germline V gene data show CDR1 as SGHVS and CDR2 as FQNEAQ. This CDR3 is CASSLGMEDPQPQHF. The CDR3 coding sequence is TGTGCCAGCAGCTTGGGGATGGAAGACCCTCAGCCCCAGCATTTT.

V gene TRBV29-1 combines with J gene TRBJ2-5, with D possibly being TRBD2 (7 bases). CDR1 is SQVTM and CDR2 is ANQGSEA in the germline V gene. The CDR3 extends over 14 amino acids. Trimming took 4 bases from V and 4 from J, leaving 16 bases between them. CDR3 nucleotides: TGCAGCGTTGGGAGCAGAGGGGGGGGAGAGACCCAGTACTTC. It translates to CSVGSRGGGETQYF.

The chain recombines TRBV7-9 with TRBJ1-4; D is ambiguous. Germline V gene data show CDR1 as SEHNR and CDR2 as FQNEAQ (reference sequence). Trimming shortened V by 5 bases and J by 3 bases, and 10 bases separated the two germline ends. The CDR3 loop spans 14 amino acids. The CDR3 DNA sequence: TGTGCCAGCAGCCATCCCCAGGCTAATGAAAAACTGTTTTTT. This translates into CASSHPQANEKLFF.

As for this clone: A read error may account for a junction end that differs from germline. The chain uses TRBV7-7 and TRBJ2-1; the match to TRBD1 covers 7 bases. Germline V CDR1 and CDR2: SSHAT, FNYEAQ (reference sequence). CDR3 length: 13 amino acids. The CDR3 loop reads CASSQNRGNEQFF. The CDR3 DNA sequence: TGTGCTAGCAGCCAGAACAGGGGCAATGAGCAGTTCTTC. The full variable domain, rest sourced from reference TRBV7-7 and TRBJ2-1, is GAGVSQSPRYKVTKRGQDVTLRCDPISSHATLYWYQQALGQGPEFLTYFNYEAQPDKSGLPSDRFSAERPEGSISTLTIQRTEQRDSAMYRCASSQNRGNEQFFGPGTRLTVL.

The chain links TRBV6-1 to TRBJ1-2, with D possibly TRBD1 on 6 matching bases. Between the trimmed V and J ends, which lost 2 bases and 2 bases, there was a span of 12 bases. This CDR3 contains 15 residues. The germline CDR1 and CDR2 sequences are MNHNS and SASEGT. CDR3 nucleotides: TGTGCCAGCAGTGAATTTATCAGGGGAAACTATGGCTACACCTTC. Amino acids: CASSEFIRGNYGYTF.

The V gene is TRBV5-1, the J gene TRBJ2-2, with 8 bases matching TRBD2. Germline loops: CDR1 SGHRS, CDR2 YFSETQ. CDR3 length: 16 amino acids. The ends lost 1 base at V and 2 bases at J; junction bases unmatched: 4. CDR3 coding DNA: TGCGCCAGCAGCTTGCCACTAGCGGATAACACCGGGGAGCTGTTTTTT. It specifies CASSLPLADNTGELFF.

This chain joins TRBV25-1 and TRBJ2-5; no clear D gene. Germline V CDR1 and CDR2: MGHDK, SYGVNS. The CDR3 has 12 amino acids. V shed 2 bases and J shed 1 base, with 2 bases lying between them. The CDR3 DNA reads TGTGCCAGCAGTGAAAGCCAAGAGACCCAGTACTTC. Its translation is CASSESQETQYF.

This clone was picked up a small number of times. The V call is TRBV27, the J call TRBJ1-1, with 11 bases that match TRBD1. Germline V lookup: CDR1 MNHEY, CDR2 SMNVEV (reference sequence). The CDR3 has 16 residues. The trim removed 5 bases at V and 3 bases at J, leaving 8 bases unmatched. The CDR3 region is CASSPRGQGVYTEAFF. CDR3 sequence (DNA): TGTGCCAGCAGTCCGCGGGGACAGGGGGTGTACACTGAAGCTTTCTTT.

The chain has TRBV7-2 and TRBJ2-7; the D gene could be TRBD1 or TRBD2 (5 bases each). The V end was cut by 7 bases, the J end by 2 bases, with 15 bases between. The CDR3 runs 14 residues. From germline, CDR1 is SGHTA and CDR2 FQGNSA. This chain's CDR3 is CASTPTGDAYEQYV. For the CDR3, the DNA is TGTGCCAGCACCCCAACCGGGGACGCCTACGAGCAGTACGTC.

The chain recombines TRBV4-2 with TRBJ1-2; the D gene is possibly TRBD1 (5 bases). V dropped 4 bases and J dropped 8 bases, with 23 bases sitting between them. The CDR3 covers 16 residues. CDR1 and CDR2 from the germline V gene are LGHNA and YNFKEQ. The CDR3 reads CASSPETLDTSAGYTF. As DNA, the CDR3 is TGTGCCAGCAGCCCCGAAACCTTGGACACCTCGGCCGGCTACACCTTC.

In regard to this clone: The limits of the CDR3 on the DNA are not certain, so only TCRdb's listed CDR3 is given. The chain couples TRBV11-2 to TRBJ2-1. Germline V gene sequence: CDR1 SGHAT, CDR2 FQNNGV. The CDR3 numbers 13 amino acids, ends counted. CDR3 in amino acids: CASSLRGRHEQFF.